This entry lists 5 T cell receptor beta chains sequenced from one sample in a study of shared clonotypes between healthy human individuals. Sequencing was performed with immunoSEQ multiplex PCR; in TCRdb, only in-frame clones are kept and a portion is missing. The table shows around 610,000 clones, with approximately 96% occurring only once. CD8 cells classed as naive were CD45RO-negative and positively selected for CCR7, excluding terminally differentiated effector memory CD45RA+ cells. Sequencing was done on a sample of naive CD8+ T cells sorted from blood. These receptors all come from a woman younger than 45 in good health.

The chain joins TRBV28 to TRBJ2-7, with TRBD1 identical over 8 bases. The CDR3 covers 12 residues. Germline V gene data show CDR1 as MDHEN and CDR2 as SYDVKM. V lost 10 bases and J lost 2; bases outside the gene matches: 4. CDR3: CATRDRTYEQYF. In DNA form, the CDR3 reads TGTGCCACCCGGGACAGGACCTACGAGCAGTACTTC.

Comments on this clone: Other DNA variants within this sample encode the same CDR3. V is TRBV20-1 and J is TRBJ2-5; no clear D. CDR1 and CDR2 from the germline V gene are DFQATT and SNEGSKA (reference sequence). This CDR3 has 10 residues. The V end lost 5 bases, the J end lost 5 bases, and 6 bases lay between the germline ends. The CDR3 region is CSAHRETQYF. The CDR3 DNA reads as TGCAGTGCTCACCGGGAGACCCAGTACTTC.

The rearrangement joins TRBV28 to TRBJ2-7, with TRBD2 matching over 7 bases. The CDR3 is made up of 15 amino acids. CDR1 and CDR2 (germline): MDHEN, SYDVKM. J lost 6 bases, V lost 3 bases, and 11 bases had no gene match. Here the CDR3 DNA reads TGTGCCAGCAGTTTCGAGGGAGGGCCGTACGGCGAGCAGTACTTC. The encoded protein is CASSFEGGPYGEQYF.

V is TRBV9 and J is TRBJ2-5; a weak D match, TRBD1 (6 bases). The germline V gene encodes CDR1 SGDLS and CDR2 YYNGEE. The CDR3 spans 15 residues. Deletions cut 3 bases from V and 1 base from J, with 13 bases between. CDR3 sequence reads: CASSAGTRSQETQYF. DNA for the CDR3: TGTGCCAGCAGCGCCGGGACAAGGAGCCAAGAGACCCAGTACTTC. The variable domain in full, with the rest retrieved from reference TRBV9 and TRBJ2-5, is DSGVTQTPKHLITATGQRVTLRCSPRSGDLSVYWYQQSLDQGLQFLIQYYNGEERAKGNILERFSAQQFPDLHSELNLSSLELGDSALYFCASSAGTRSQETQYFGPGTRLLVL.

The CDR3 reads CASSLLGVTNTGELFF. The CDR3 DNA follows: TGTGCCAGCAGTCTGTTGGGGGTAACGAACACCGGGGAGCTGTTTTTT. This sequence joins TRBV5-6 and TRBJ2-2, with D perhaps assigned TRBD1 or TRBD2 (5 bases each). The CDR3 totals 16 residues. The V end was cut by 5 bases, the J end by 0 bases, with 14 bases between. Germline V gives CDR1 SGHDT, CDR2 YYEEEE. Complete variable domain (other parts from reference TRBV5-6 and TRBJ2-2): DAGVTQSPTHLIKTRGQQVTLRCSPKSGHDTVSWYQQALGQGPQFIFQYYEEEERQRGNFPDRFSGHQFPNYSSELNVNALLLGDSALYLCASSLLGVTNTGELFFGEGSRLTVL.